This TCR beta chain comes out of a study of persistence of HIV-infected CD4 T cells. Study-level findings and limits: Compared with CD3/CD28-stimulated cells, CMV- and Gag-responding cells showed lower TCRbeta richness.

The immunoSEQ assay was version 4, run in survey mode. Repertoires were generated with immunoSEQ multiplex PCR, while TCRdb's copy carries only in-frame clones and drops some. The table includes around 47,000 clones, roughly nine tenths detected once. As concerns this clone: Its antigen is not identified.

The CDR3 has 12 residues. Nonspecific anti-CD3/anti-CD28 bead stimulation represents the broad CD4+ T cell repertoire. Sorting of responding CD4+ T cells relied on upregulated CD40 ligand together with CD69. CD8+ T cells were removed from PBMCs prior to stimulation. The sample in question was CD4+ T cells sorted from PBMCs after approximately 19-hour stimulation, obtained from a patient who received antiretroviral therapy. This clonotype originated in an adult man with HIV who was CMV-seropositive. The chain links TRBV21-1 to TRBJ2-1; the table gives TRBD2 as D, unverified against the DNA. TRBV21-1 is a documented pseudogene. CDR3 nucleotides: TGTGCCACTAGCGGGGGGCCCAATGAGCAGTTCTTC. Translated: CATSGGPNEQFF.